Listed below are T cell receptor beta chains from one sample, sequenced in a study of blood T cell repertoires in COVID-19. The assay was immunoSEQ multiplex PCR, and TCRdb's table has in-frame clones only and misses some. The sample carries fewer than 350,000 clones, approximately 85% recorded once. What was sequenced was peripheral blood. These receptors came from a man between 18 and 35 years old with active or convalescent COVID-19. Both conserved end residues are trimmed from each CDR3.

v_call	j_call	cdr3_aa
TRBV4-3	TRBJ1-2	ASSLGRGGAYGYT
TRBV4-3	TRBJ2-2	ASSQDLLAGAGWTGELF
TRBV6-1	TRBJ1-2	ASSDGGYGYT
TRBV27	TRBJ2-5	ASGVTGSRETQY
TRBV6-5	TRBJ1-5	AGRPRGAGQPQH
TRBV14	TRBJ2-5	ASSQGPGTGRETQY
TRBV12-3/TRBV12-4	TRBJ2-2	ASSYLRTGELF
TRBV7-3	TRBJ2-6	ASGAGVLPGANVLT
TRBV5-8	TRBJ1-2	ASSLWEGGNYGYT
TRBV3-1/TRBV3-2	TRBJ1-5	ASSRTRVSQPQH